What follows is one T cell receptor beta chain and its context. The antigen remains unidentified. The PCR was carried out with 60 Vbeta primers and 13 Jbeta primers. Methods used by the authors: In a later analysis, 80 million or so unique TCR beta chains included roughly 11 million shared by two or more donors. Produced via immunoSEQ multiplex PCR; TCRdb's table is partial and in-frame only. V and J calls plus clone size are reproduced from that table; the DNA served to infer D and trimming. The table records 100,000 or so clones, over 80% of them present only once. With V trimmed by 3 bases and J by 1 base, 5 bases remained unmatched. CDR1 is MNHEY, CDR2 SMNVEV, per germline (reference sequence). This CDR3 region has 15 residues. This sample is drawn from a study of cytomegalovirus exposure and HLA in healthy donors. Study-wide results and caveats: Later analysis showed most CMV-associated TCR beta chains appearing HLA-restricted. As a later analysis revealed, the rate of TCR association differed by HLA locus, with DRB1 most and HLA-C fewest.

Sequenced: PBMCs. J is TRBJ2-7 and V is TRBV27; 8 bases fit TRBD2. This clonotype was obtained from a young man in good health and CMV-seropositive. This chain's CDR3 is CASSFGGGGSYEQYF. The CDR3 bases are TGTGCCAGCAGTTTCGGGGGGGGTGGGTCCTACGAGCAGTACTTC.